These 30 T cell receptor beta chains share one sample of origin, sequenced in a study of blood T cells in healthy people across ages (dated by TCRdb to between 2014 and 2016). Preparation of the library involved 5' RACE. TCRdb lists the instrument as Illumina HiSeq 2500. A second roughly 7 to 11 cycle PCR used a sample-barcoded 5' primer and a J-beta primer mix. TCRdb redid the processing of the public reads, applying fastp at Q25 and MiXCR, and retained in-frame beta chains. Each entry is one CDR3 protein sequence, shown with its most common DNA and genes. Counted in this sample were 1.5 million to 2 million distinct CDR3 sequences; roughly a third of them appeared once. The biggest ten clones account for about 10% of the sample. The sample consisted of blood. Source of these receptors: a woman aged 25-40 years in good health.

The chain recombines TRBV4-1 with TRBJ2-7; tentatively, D is TRBD1 (6 bases). Germline loops: CDR1 MGHRA, CDR2 YSYEKL. V was shortened by 0 bases and J by 0 bases, with 12 bases between the two germline ends. The CDR3 totals 16 residues. The CDR3 coding sequence is TGCGCCAGCAGCCAAGACCCACAGGGCCCCTCCTACGAGCAGTACTTC. It yields the protein CASSQDPQGPSYEQYF.

The chain has TRBV6-5 and TRBJ2-1, with 11 bases identical to TRBD2. The CDR3 loop spans 20 amino acids. The germline gives CDR1 MNHEY, CDR2 SVGAGI. J gave up 2 bases and V 0 bases, and 12 bases lay outside the gene matches. CDR3 in DNA: TGTGCCAGCAGTTACTCGACGGCTAGCGGGAGGACAACGGCCTACAATGAGCAGTTCTTC. Amino acid sequence: CASSYSTASGRTTAYNEQFF.

This clonotype was counted only a few times. The chain is built from TRBV9 and TRBJ2-5, with a possible D match to TRBD2 (6 bases). V was cut by 0 bases and J by 5 bases, with 17 bases left in between. CDR1 is SGDLS, CDR2 YYNGEE, per germline. This CDR3 comprises 16 residues. The CDR3 spells CASSVATSKGRETQYF. The CDR3, as DNA: TGTGCCAGCAGCGTAGCTACTAGCAAAGGGCGGGAGACCCAGTACTTC.

There are many counts of this clonotype. The rearrangement joins TRBV4-1 to TRBJ2-7; 9 bases fit TRBD1. Losses at the gene ends were 5 bases for V and 4 bases for J; bases not matched to a gene: 9. In germline, CDR1 is MGHRA, CDR2 YSYEKL. The CDR3 loop spans 15 amino acids. The CDR3 reads CASSVRDRETYEQYF. The DNA for the CDR3 is TGCGCCAGCAGCGTCCGGGACAGGGAGACTTACGAGCAGTACTTC.

In DNA form, the CDR3 reads TGTGCCATCAGCCCCGACGGGATCAATCAGCCCCAGCATTTT. Translation: CAISPDGINQPQHF. The chain couples TRBV10-3 to TRBJ1-5; D is unresolved. Germline loops: CDR1 ENHRY, CDR2 SYGVKD. The ends were cut back, 6 bases at V and 3 bases at J, with 12 bases in the middle. The CDR3 consists of 14 residues.

This clonotype was detected only a few times. The chain is built from TRBV5-1 and TRBJ2-7, with D possibly being TRBD1 (6 bases). This CDR3 is built from 15 residues. V lost 3 bases to trimming and J lost 2 bases, with 15 bases between them. The germline V gene has CDR1 SGHRS and CDR2 YFSETQ. The CDR3 coding sequence is TGCGCCAGCAGCTCAACAGGGCTTGGGGCCTACGAGCAGTACTTC. It codes for CASSSTGLGAYEQYF.

This clonotype has only a few counts. V usage is TRBV4-1 and J usage is TRBJ1-5; a possible D gene is TRBD1 (5 bases). The ends were cut back, 5 bases at V and 5 bases at J, with 25 bases in the middle. This CDR3 has 18 residues. The germline gives CDR1 MGHRA, CDR2 YSYEKL. For the CDR3, the DNA is TGCGCCAGCAGCGGTGGTAAACAGGCACTAGGGCTTCATCAGCCCCAGCATTTT. Protein sequence: CASSGGKQALGLHQPQHF.

This chain links TRBV7-2 with TRBJ2-1; 15 bases map to TRBD2. The CDR3 sequence is 16 residues long. Germline-derived CDR1 and CDR2 are SGHTA and FQGNSA. V shed 4 bases and J 7 bases; nucleotides not matched to a gene: 5. In DNA, the CDR3 is TGTGCCAGCAGCTCCTTCGGGACTAGCGGGAGGAATGAGCAGTTCTTC. Translation: CASSSFGTSGRNEQFF.

This rearrangement joins TRBV7-2 to TRBJ2-3, with TRBD1 matching over 8 bases. This CDR3 is built from 16 residues. Germline V gene sequence: CDR1 SGHTA, CDR2 FQGNSA. The V segment lost 2 bases and the J segment 1 base; nucleotides outside the gene matches: 5. The CDR3 loop reads CASSLQATGGTDTQYF. The CDR3, as DNA: TGTGCCAGCAGCTTACAGGCGACAGGGGGCACAGATACGCAGTATTTT.

Regarding this clonotype: A much larger clonotype is one base distant, so this may be a read error. The chain couples TRBV5-1 to TRBJ2-6, with TRBD1 matching over 8 bases. In germline, CDR1 is SGHRS, CDR2 YFSETQ. The CDR3 runs to 17 residues. The junction had 9 bases not matched to a gene; V was cut back by 7 bases and J by 0 bases. The CDR3 bases are TGCGCCAGCCAAGACAGGGGAGAGATCTCTGGGGCCAACGTCCTGACTTTC. This encodes CASQDRGEISGANVLTF.

With respect to this clonotype: A much larger clone differs from this one at a single base, so this may be a read error. This chain links TRBV13 with TRBJ2-7; D could derive from TRBD1 or TRBD2 (5 bases each). This CDR3 comprises 13 residues. The ends were cut back, 4 bases at V and 3 bases at J, with 10 bases in the middle. Germline CDR1 reads PRHDT; CDR2 reads FYEKMQ (reference sequence). In nucleotides, the CDR3 is TGTGCCAGCAGCTGGGACGGAGACTACGAGCAGTACTTC. This translates into CASSWDGDYEQYF.

V and J are TRBV7-3 and TRBJ2-2; tentatively, D is TRBD1 (5 bases). Trimming took off 7 bases at V and 6 bases at J, with 15 bases between the two ends. CDR1 and CDR2 (germline): SGHTA, FQGTGA. The CDR3 has 14 amino acids. The CDR3 spells CASTSRGRAGELFF. CDR3 DNA sequence: TGTGCCAGCACCTCAAGGGGTCGCGCCGGGGAGCTGTTTTTT.

As for this clonotype: One junction end does not reproduce the germline sequence, and a read error may be involved. This sequence joins TRBV28 and TRBJ2-7, with D unclear. This CDR3 has 13 amino acids. Germline assignment: CDR1 MDHEN and CDR2 SYDVKM. CDR3 DNA: TGTGCCAGCAGTCTAGGACCCTCCGACGAGCAGTACTTC. This codes for CASSLGPSDEQYF. The full variable domain, rest sourced from reference TRBV28 and TRBJ2-7, is DVKVTQSSRYLVKRTGEKVFLECVQDMDHENMFWYRQDPGLGLRLIYFSYDVKMKEKGDIPEGYSVSREKKERFSLILESASTNQTSMYLCASSLGPSDEQYFGPGTRLTVT.

This clonotype turned up a few times. The rearrangement links TRBV7-9 to TRBJ2-5; 7 positions match TRBD2. This CDR3 region has 17 residues. The V and J ends lost 3 bases and 6 bases, in that order; junction bases with no gene match: 16. In germline, CDR1 is SEHNR, CDR2 FQNEAQ (reference sequence). In nucleotides, the CDR3 is TGTGCCAGCAGCTTGACCCTGCCGGGTAGCGGGCTACAGACCCAGTACTTC. It encodes CASSLTLPGSGLQTQYF.

This clonotype has only a few counts. The V call is TRBV15, the J call TRBJ2-1; D remains unclear. The CDR3 is 15 residues long. V was trimmed by 5 bases and J by 3 bases, leaving 14 bases between them. The germline gives CDR1 LNHNV, CDR2 YYDKDF (reference sequence). The DNA of the CDR3 is TGTGCCACCAGCTCCGCTAGTTCCGGCTACAATGAGCAGTTCTTC. As protein: CATSSASSGYNEQFF.

The chain is built from TRBV2 and TRBJ1-5, with 8 positions matching TRBD1. Germline assignment: CDR1 SNHLY and CDR2 FYNNEI. The CDR3 runs to 14 residues. Trimming took 7 bases from V and 3 from J; bases not matched to a gene: 5. For the CDR3, the DNA is TGTGCCAGCACTCCGACAGGGGACAATCAGCCCCAGCATTTT. Amino acid sequence: CASTPTGDNQPQHF.

This clonotype has more than one count but fewer than ten. The V gene is TRBV12-3 or TRBV12-4, the J gene TRBJ2-7; D perhaps matches TRBD2 (6 bases). The CDR3 runs to 15 residues. V lost 3 bases and J lost 3, with 15 bases in between. The CDR3 loop reads CASSLSPWGDYEQYF. The CDR3 region has the DNA TGTGCCAGCAGTTTGTCTCCCTGGGGGGACTACGAGCAGTACTTC.

A few counts support this clonotype. V usage is TRBV5-1 and J usage is TRBJ2-7; no firm D call. The CDR3 has 18 amino acids. Trimming removed 0 bases at V and 1 base at J, with 20 bases between. Germline V gene lookup returns CDR1 SGHRS and CDR2 YFSETQ. This CDR3 reads CASSLVGSRSVRSYEQYF. CDR3 nucleotide sequence: TGCGCCAGCAGCTTGGTAGGATCCCGCTCCGTTAGGTCCTACGAGCAGTACTTC.

The chain links TRBV12-3 or TRBV12-4 to TRBJ2-1; D is ambiguous. Trimming left V 7 bases short and J 10 bases short, with 11 bases between. There are 11 residues in the CDR3. The CDR3 DNA reads as TGTGCCAGCACTTCTCGGATCGAGCAGTTCTTC. Translation: CASTSRIEQFF.

The rearrangement links TRBV5-1 to TRBJ2-7; 7 bases are shared with TRBD1. Losses at the gene ends were 4 bases for V and 10 bases for J; bases not matched to a gene: 11. Per the germline V gene, CDR1 is SGHRS and CDR2 is YFSETQ. CDR3 length equals 13 residues. The CDR3 bases are TGCGCCAGCAGCCACTCAGGAGAGGGGGCCCAGTACTTC. Protein product: CASSHSGEGAQYF.

This clonotype was recorded a few times. This chain connects TRBV7-9 to TRBJ1-2, with D maybe TRBD1 (6 bases). Germline assignment: CDR1 SEHNR and CDR2 FQNEAQ (reference sequence). V was shortened by 8 bases and J by 4 bases, with 14 bases between the two germline ends. The CDR3 length is 13 residues. DNA of the CDR3: TGTGCCAGCCTTCCTCAGGGGACCTATGGCTACACCTTC. This translates into CASLPQGTYGYTF.

Ten or more counts support this clonotype. The chain joins TRBV20-1 to TRBJ2-4; perhaps D is TRBD1 or TRBD2 (6 bases each). V dropped 5 bases and J dropped 0 bases, with 11 bases sitting between them. Per the germline V gene, CDR1 is DFQATT and CDR2 is SNEGSKA (reference sequence). This CDR3 spans 14 amino acids. The CDR3 DNA follows: TGCAGTGCTTCGCCGGGGGCAGCCAAAAACATTCAGTACTTC. It codes for CSASPGAAKNIQYF.

The rearrangement links TRBV9 to TRBJ2-3, with D unresolved. The CDR3 spans 14 residues. Trimming shortened V by 0 bases and J by 2 bases, and 7 bases separated the two germline ends. The germline gives CDR1 SGDLS, CDR2 YYNGEE. This CDR3 is CASSVAGFTDTQYF. CDR3 coding DNA: TGTGCCAGCAGCGTAGCCGGATTCACAGATACGCAGTATTTT.

The chain is built from TRBV27 and TRBJ2-7; 7 bases fit TRBD1. V shed 4 bases, J shed 0 bases, and the junction held 3 bases outside the gene matches. The germline gives CDR1 MNHEY, CDR2 SMNVEV (reference sequence). There are 14 residues in the CDR3. Here the CDR3 reads CASSWDRYSYEQYF. The CDR3, as DNA: TGTGCCAGCAGTTGGGACAGATACTCCTACGAGCAGTACTTC.

The chain is built from TRBV29-1 and TRBJ2-1, with 9 bases that match TRBD1. The CDR3 consists of 15 residues. The V and J ends lost 7 bases and 6 bases, in that order; junction bases with no gene match: 13. From germline, CDR1 is SQVTM and CDR2 ANQGSEA. As DNA, the CDR3 is TGCAGCGGAGTGCTCTCGGACAGGGGAGGCAATGAGCAGTTCTTC. Protein: CSGVLSDRGGNEQFF.

The rearrangement uses TRBV14 and TRBJ2-2; the D is unclear. CDR3 size: 14 residues. Germline assignment: CDR1 SGHDN and CDR2 FVKESK. Trimming took off 4 bases at V and 3 bases at J, with 9 bases between the two ends. CDR3 sequence: CASSPVDDTGELFF. CDR3 sequence (DNA): TGTGCCAGCAGCCCCGTAGATGACACCGGGGAGCTGTTTTTT.

This clonotype was observed a handful of times. V is TRBV27 and J is TRBJ2-7, with 11 positions matching TRBD1. Losses at the gene ends were 5 bases for V and 6 bases for J; bases not matched to a gene: 6. Germline CDR1 MNHEY, CDR2 SMNVEV (reference sequence). There are 14 residues in the CDR3. The CDR3 DNA reads as TGTGCCAGCAGTCCCGGGACAGGGGGGGCCGAGCAGTACTTC. This sequence encodes CASSPGTGGAEQYF.

Notes on this clonotype: No conserved phenylalanine or tryptophan ends this CDR3, so it is likely a read error. The gene calls are TRBV29-1 and TRBJ1-1; 8 positions match TRBD1. The J segment lost 5 bases and the V segment lost 4 bases, leaving 9 bases of the junction unmatched. The V gene's germline CDR1 is SQVTM and CDR2 ANQGSEA. The CDR3 is made up of 14 amino acids. This CDR3 reads CSVAGGIIGTEAFL. The CDR3 DNA reads TGCAGCGTTGCAGGGGGCATCATTGGTACTGAAGCTTTCTTG.

This rearrangement joins TRBV14 to TRBJ2-1; weak D call: TRBD1 (6 bases). V dropped 0 bases and J dropped 7 bases, with 13 bases sitting between them. This CDR3 comprises 15 residues. Germline V CDR1 and CDR2: SGHDN, FVKESK. The CDR3, as DNA: TGTGCCAGCAGCCAAGAATGGGGGCTAGCAAATGAGCAGTTCTTC. It yields the protein CASSQEWGLANEQFF.

J is TRBJ2-1 and V is TRBV2; D is unresolved. The CDR3 consists of 14 residues. Trimming pared 4 bases from V and 5 bases from J, leaving 12 bases between. Germline-derived CDR1 and CDR2 are SNHLY and FYNNEI. CDR3 protein: CASSGRTPNNEQFF. The DNA of the CDR3 is TGTGCCAGCAGTGGACGGACGCCCAACAATGAGCAGTTCTTC.